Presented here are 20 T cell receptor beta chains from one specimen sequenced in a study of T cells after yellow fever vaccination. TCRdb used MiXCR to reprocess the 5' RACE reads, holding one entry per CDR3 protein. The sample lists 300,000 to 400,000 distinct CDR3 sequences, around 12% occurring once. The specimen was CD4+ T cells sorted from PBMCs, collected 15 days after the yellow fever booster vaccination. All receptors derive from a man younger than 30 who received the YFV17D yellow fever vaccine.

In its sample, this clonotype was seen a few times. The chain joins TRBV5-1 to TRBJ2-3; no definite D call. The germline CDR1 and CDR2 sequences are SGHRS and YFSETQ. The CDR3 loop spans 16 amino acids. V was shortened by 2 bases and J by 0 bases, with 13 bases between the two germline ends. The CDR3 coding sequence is TGCGCCAGCAGCTTACCGGTGATCACTAGCACAGATACGCAGTATTTT. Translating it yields CASSLPVITSTDTQYF.

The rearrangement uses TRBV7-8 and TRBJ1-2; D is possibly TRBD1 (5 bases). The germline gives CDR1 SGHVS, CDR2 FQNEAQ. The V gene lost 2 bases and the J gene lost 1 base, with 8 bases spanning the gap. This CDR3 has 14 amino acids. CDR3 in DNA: TGTGCCAGCAGCTTACGGGACGTTAACTATGGCTACACCTTC. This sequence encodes CASSLRDVNYGYTF.

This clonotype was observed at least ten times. CDR3 DNA sequence: TGCGCCAGCAGCTTGGGGTGGGGCGAGGTCACTGAAGCTTTCTTT. This codes for CASSLGWGEVTEAFF. V usage is TRBV5-1 and J usage is TRBJ1-1, with TRBD1 as a possible D gene (5 bases). The CDR3 extends over 15 amino acids. From germline, CDR1 is SGHRS and CDR2 YFSETQ. Trimming stripped 0 bases from V and 4 bases from J, with 13 bases between.

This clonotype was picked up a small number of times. In DNA form, the CDR3 reads TGCAGTGCTAGTAATCCCGGGGTGCCCAGCGGGGAGCTGTTTTTT. Translated: CSASNPGVPSGELFF. The chain recombines TRBV20-1 with TRBJ2-2; perhaps TRBD2 as D (5 bases). The CDR3 contains 15 residues. Trimming shortened V by 3 bases and J by 7 bases, and 18 bases separated the two germline ends. CDR1 is DFQATT, CDR2 SNEGSKA, per germline (reference sequence).

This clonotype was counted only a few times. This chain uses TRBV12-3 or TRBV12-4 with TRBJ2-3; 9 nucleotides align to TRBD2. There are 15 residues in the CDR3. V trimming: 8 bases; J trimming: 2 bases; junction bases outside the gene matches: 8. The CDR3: CASGGAGGFTDTQYF. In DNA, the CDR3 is TGTGCCAGCGGAGGAGCGGGGGGATTCACAGATACGCAGTATTTT.

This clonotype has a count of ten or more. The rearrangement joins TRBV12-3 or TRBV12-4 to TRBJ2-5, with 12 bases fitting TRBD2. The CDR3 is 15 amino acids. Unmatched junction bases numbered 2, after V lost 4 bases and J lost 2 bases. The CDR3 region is CASSSTSGGQETQYF. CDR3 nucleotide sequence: TGTGCCAGCAGTTCGACTAGCGGGGGACAAGAGACCCAGTACTTC.

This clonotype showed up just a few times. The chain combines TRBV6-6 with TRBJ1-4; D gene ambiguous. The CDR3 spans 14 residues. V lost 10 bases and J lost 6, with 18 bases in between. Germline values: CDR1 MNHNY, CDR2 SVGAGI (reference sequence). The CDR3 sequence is CAISPGGFDEKLFF. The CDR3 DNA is TGTGCCATATCCCCTGGAGGGTTTGATGAAAAACTGTTTTTT.

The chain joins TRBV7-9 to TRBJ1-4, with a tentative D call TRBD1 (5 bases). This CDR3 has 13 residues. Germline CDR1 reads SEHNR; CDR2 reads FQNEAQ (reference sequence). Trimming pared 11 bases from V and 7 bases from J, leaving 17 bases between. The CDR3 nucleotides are TGTGCCTCAGCACGGGACGAAGGTGAAAAACTGTTTTTT. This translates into CASARDEGEKLFF.

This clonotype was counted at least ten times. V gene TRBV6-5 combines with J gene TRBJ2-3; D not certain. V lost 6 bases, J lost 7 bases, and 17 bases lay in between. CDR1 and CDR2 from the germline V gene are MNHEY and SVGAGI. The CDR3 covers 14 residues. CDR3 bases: TGTGCCAGCAGAACGTCGGTCTTTCGAAATACGCAGTATTTT. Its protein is CASRTSVFRNTQYF.

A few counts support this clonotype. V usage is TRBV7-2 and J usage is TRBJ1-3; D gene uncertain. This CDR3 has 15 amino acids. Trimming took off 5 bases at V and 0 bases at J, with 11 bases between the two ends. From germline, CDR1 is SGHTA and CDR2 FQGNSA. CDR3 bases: TGTGCCAGCAGCGTTACCGGGATCTCTGGAAACACCATATATTTT. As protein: CASSVTGISGNTIYF.

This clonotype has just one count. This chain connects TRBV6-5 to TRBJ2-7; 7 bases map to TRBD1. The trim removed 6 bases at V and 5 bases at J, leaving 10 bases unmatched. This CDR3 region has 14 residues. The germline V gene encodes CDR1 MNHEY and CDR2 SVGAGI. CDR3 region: CASRRPSTGNEQYF. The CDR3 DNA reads TGTGCCAGCAGGAGACCCTCGACAGGGAACGAGCAGTACTTC.

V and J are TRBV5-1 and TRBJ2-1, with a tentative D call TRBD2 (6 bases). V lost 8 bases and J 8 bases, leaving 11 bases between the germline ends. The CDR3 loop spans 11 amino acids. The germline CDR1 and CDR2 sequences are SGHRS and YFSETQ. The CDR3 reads CASMGGDEQFF. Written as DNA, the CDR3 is TGCGCCAGTATGGGGGGAGATGAGCAGTTCTTC.

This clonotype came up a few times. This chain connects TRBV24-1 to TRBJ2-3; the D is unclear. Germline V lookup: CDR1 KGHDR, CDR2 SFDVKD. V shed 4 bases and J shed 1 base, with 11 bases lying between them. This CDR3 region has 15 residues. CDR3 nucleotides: TGTGCCACCAGTGAATCAGAATCAGGCACAGATACGCAGTATTTT. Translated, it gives CATSESESGTDTQYF.

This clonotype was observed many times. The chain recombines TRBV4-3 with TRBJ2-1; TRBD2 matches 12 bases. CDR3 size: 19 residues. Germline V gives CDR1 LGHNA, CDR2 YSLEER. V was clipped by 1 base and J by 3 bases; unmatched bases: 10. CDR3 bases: TGCGCCAGCAGCCAAGGCCCCATCCTAGCGGGGGGGGACTACAATGAGCAGTTCTTC. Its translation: CASSQGPILAGGDYNEQFF.

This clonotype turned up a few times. CDR3 coding DNA: TGTGCCAGCAGCACCGGGACTAGCGGGGGGAATGAGCAGTTCTTC. Translated: CASSTGTSGGNEQFF. This chain connects TRBV5-6 to TRBJ2-1, with 15 bases identical to TRBD2. V was clipped by 4 bases and J by 7 bases; unmatched bases: 3. CDR3 length: 15 residues. Germline CDR1 is SGHDT and CDR2 is YYEEEE.

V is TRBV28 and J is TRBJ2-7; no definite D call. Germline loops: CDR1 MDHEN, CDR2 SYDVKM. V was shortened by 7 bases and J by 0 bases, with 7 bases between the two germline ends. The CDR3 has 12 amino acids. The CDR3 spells CASTLSSYEQYF. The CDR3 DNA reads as TGTGCCAGCACGTTGAGCTCCTACGAGCAGTACTTC.

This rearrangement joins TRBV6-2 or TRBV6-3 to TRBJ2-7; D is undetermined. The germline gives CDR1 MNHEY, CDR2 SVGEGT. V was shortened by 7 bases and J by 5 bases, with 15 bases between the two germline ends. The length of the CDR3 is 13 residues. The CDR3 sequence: CASNQDIFNEQYF. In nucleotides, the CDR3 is TGTGCCAGCAATCAAGACATCTTCAACGAGCAGTACTTC.

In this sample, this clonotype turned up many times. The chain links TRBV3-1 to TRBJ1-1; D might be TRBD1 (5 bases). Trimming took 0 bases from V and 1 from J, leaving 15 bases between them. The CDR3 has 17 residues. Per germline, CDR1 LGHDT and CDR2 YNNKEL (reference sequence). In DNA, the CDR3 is TGTGCCAGCAGCCAAGATCCCAGGGTTCCGTCGAACACTGAAGCTTTCTTT. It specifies CASSQDPRVPSNTEAFF. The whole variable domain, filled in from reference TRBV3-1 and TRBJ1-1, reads DTAVSQTPKYLVTQMGNDKSIKCEQNLGHDTMYWYKQDSKKFLKIMFSYNNKELIINETVPNRFSPKSPDKAHLNLHINSLELGDSAVYFCASSQDPRVPSNTEAFFGQGTRLTVV.

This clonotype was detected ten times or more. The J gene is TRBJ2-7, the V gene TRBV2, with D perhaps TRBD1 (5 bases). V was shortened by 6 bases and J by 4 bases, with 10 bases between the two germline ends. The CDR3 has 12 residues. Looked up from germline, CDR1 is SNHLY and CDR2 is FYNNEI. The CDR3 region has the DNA TGTGCCAGCAGCACTGACAGTTACGAGCAGTACGTC. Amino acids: CASSTDSYEQYV.

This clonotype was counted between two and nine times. CDR3 in amino acids: CASSPPGGSSQPQHF. The CDR3, as DNA: TGTGCCAGCAGCCCTCCGGGGGGATCAAGTCAGCCCCAGCATTTT. This chain uses TRBV7-9 with TRBJ1-5; the D gene is possibly TRBD1 (5 bases). The V gene lost 5 bases and the J gene lost 6 bases, with 17 bases spanning the gap. The CDR3 loop spans 15 amino acids. Germline V gives CDR1 SEHNR, CDR2 FQNEAQ (reference sequence).